This T cell receptor beta chain appears in the sequencing data of a study of T-cell reconstitution after alpha-beta-depleted transplantation in children. V was trimmed by 0 bases and J by 2 bases, leaving 14 bases between them. Germline V gene lookup returns CDR1 ENHRY and CDR2 SYGVKD. This CDR3 comprises 16 residues. Unique molecular identifiers featured in how the TCRbeta library was prepared. TCRdb re-derived calls from the PCR reads in MiXCR, one entry per CDR3 protein. The sample has about 510,000 distinct CDR3 sequences; around 10% are singletons. This TCR came from a female patient aged 2-15 years who had a stem cell transplant for aplastic anemia, so the T cells may come from the graft donor. Sequenced material: PBMCs, mostly from graft donor cells, taken 180 days after TCRalphabeta/CD19-depleted stem cell transplant. The chain employs TRBV10-3 and TRBJ2-7; D gene unclear. The DNA for the CDR3 is TGTGCCATCAGTGAGTCAGCTGGTCCCTACACCTACGAGCAGTACGTC. Encoded protein: CAISESAGPYTYEQYV.